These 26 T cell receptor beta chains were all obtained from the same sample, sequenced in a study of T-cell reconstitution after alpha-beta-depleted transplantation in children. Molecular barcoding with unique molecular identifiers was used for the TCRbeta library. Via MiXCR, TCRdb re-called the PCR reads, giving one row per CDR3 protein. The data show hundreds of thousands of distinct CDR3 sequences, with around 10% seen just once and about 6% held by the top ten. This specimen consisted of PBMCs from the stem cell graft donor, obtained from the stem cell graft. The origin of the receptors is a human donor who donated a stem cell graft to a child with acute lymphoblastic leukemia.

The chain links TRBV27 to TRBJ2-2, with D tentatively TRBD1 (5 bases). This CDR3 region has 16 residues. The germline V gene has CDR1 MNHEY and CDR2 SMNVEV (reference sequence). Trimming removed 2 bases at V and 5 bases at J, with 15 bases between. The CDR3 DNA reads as TGTGCCAGCAGTTTAGGGGCCATTACAAGGACCGGGGAGCTGTTTTTT. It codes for CASSLGAITRTGELFF.

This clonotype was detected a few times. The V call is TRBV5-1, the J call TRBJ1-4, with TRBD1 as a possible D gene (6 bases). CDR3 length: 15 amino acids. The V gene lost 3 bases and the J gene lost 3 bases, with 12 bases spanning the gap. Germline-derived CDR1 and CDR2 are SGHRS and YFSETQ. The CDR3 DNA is TGCGCCAGCAGCTCCCGACAGGCACCTAATGAAAAACTGTTTTTT. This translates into CASSSRQAPNEKLFF.

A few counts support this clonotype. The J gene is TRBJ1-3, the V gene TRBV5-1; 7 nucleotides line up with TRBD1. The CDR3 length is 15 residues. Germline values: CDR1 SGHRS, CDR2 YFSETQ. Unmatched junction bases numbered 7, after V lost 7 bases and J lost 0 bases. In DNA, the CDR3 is TGCGCCAGCGGCCGGGACAGCGCCTCTGGAAACACCATATATTTT. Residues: CASGRDSASGNTIYF. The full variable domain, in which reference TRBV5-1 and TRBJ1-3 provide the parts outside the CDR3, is KAGVTQTPRYLIKTRGQQVTLSCSPISGHRSVSWYQQTPGQGLQFLFEYFSETQRNKGNFPGRFSGRQFSNSRSEMNVSTLELGDSALYLCASGRDSASGNTIYFGEGSWLTVV.

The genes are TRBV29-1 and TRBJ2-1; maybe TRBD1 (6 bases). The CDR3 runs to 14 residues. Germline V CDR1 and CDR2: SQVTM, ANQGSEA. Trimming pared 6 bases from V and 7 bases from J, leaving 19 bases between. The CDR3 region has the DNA TGCAGCGTCAAAGAGAGGCCCAGGGGAAATGAGCAGTTCTTC. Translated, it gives CSVKERPRGNEQFF.

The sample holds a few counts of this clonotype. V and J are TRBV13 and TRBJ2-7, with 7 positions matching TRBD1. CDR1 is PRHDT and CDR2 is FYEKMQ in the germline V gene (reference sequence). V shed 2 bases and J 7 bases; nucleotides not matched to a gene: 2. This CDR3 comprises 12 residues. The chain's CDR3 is CASSLRTGEQYF. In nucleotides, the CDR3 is TGTGCCAGCAGCTTAAGGACAGGAGAGCAGTACTTC.

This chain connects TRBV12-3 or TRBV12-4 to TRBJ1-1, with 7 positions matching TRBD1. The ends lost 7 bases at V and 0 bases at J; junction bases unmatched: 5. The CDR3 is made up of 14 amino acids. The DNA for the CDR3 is TGTGCCAGCACCTTTACAGGGGTGAACACTGAAGCTTTCTTT. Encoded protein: CASTFTGVNTEAFF.

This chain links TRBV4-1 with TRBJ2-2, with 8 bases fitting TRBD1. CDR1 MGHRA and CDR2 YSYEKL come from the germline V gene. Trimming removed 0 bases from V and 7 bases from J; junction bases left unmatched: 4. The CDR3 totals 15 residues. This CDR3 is CASSQEGQAVGELFF. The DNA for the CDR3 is TGCGCCAGCAGCCAAGAGGGACAGGCTGTCGGGGAGCTGTTTTTT.

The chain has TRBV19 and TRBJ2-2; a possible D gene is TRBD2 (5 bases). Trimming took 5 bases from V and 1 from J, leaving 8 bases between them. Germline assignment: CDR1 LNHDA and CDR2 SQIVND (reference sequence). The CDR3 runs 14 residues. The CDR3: CASSVEENTGELFF. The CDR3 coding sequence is TGTGCCAGTAGTGTGGAGGAGAACACCGGGGAGCTGTTTTTT.

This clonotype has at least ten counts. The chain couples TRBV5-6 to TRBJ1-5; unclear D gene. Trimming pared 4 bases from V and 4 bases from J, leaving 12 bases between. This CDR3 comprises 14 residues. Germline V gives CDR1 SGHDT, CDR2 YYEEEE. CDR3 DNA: TGTGCCAGCAGCGGGCCGGGCAGGAATCAGCCCCAGCATTTT. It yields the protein CASSGPGRNQPQHF.

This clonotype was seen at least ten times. The CDR3 sequence is CATSDPDRYQETQYF. The CDR3 coding sequence is TGTGCCACCAGTGACCCCGACAGATACCAAGAGACCCAGTACTTC. The gene calls are TRBV24-1 and TRBJ2-5; perhaps TRBD1 as D (5 bases). Germline values: CDR1 KGHDR, CDR2 SFDVKD. CDR3 length: 15 amino acids. V lost 4 bases to trimming and J lost 0 bases, with 11 bases between them.

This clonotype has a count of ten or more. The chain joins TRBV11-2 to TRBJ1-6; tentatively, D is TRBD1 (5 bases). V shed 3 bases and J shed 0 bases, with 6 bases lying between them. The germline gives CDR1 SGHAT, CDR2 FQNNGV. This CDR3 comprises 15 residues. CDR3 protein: CASSLRGSYNSPLHF. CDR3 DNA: TGTGCCAGCAGCTTGAGGGGCTCCTATAATTCACCCCTCCACTTT.

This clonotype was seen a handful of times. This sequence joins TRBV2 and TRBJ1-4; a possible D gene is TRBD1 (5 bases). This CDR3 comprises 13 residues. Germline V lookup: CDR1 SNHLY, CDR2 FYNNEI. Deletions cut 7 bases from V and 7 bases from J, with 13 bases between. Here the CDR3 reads CASMAGHPEKLFF. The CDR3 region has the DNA TGTGCCAGCATGGCAGGGCATCCTGAAAAACTGTTTTTT.

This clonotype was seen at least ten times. The CDR3 sequence: CASSLTQGTEQYF. The CDR3 region has the DNA TGCGCCAGCAGCCTAACGCAGGGGACCGAGCAGTACTTC. V usage is TRBV5-1 and J usage is TRBJ2-7; D is perhaps TRBD1 (6 bases). Germline CDR1 reads SGHRS; CDR2 reads YFSETQ. There are 13 residues in the CDR3. V lost 4 bases, J lost 6 bases, and 14 bases lay in between.

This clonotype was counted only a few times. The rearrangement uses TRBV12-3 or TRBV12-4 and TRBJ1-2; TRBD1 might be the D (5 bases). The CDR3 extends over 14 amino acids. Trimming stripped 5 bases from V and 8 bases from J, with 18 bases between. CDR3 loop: CASSPPGRVEGYTF. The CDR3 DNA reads TGTGCCAGCAGTCCCCCCGGCAGGGTGGAGGGCTACACCTTC.

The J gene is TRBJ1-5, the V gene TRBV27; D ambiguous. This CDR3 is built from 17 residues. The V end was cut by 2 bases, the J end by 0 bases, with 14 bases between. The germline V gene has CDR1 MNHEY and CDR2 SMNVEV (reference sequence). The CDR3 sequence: CASSLQGGFYSNQPQHF. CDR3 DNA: TGTGCCAGCAGTTTACAAGGAGGGTTTTATAGCAATCAGCCCCAGCATTTT.

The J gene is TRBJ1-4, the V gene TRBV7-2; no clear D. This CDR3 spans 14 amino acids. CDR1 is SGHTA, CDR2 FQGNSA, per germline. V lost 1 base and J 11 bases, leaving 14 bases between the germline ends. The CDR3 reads CASSLDSGRGKLFF. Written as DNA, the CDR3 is TGTGCCAGCAGCTTAGATTCCGGACGGGGTAAACTGTTTTTT.

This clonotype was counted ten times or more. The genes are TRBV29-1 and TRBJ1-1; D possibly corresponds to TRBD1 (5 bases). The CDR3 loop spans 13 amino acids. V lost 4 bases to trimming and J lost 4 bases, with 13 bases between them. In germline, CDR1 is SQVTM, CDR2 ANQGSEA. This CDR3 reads CSVAGTEGTEAFF. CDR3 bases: TGCAGCGTTGCCGGGACGGAGGGCACTGAAGCTTTCTTT.

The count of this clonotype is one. CDR3 loop: CASSLWGRGGTDTQYF. DNA of the CDR3: TGTGCCAGCAGCTTGTGGGGGCGGGGGGGCACAGATACGCAGTATTTT. The V gene is TRBV5-5, the J gene TRBJ2-3; the match to TRBD2 covers 8 bases. The V gene end was trimmed by 1 base and the J gene end by 1 base; junction bases not matched to a gene: 5. This CDR3 is built from 16 residues. Looked up from germline, CDR1 is SGHKS and CDR2 is YYEKEE (reference sequence).

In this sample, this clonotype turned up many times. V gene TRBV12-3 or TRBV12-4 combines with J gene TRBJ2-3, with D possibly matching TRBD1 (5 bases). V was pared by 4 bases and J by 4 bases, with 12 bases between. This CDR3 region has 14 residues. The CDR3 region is CASSWAGSADTQYF. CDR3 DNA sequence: TGTGCCAGCAGTTGGGCAGGGTCGGCAGATACGCAGTATTTT.

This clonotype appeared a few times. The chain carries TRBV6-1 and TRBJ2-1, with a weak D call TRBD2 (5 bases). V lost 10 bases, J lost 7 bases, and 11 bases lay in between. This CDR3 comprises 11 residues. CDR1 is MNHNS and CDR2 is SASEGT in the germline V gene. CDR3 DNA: TGTGCCACCGGGTGGGAGAATGAGCAGTTCTTC. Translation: CATGWENEQFF.

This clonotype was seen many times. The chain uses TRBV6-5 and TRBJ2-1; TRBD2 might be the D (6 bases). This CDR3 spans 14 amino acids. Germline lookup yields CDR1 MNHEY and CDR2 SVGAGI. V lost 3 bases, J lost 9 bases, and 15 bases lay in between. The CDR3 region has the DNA TGTGCCAGCAGTTATGGTGTTGGGGAGGTTGAGCAGTTCTTC. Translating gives CASSYGVGEVEQFF.

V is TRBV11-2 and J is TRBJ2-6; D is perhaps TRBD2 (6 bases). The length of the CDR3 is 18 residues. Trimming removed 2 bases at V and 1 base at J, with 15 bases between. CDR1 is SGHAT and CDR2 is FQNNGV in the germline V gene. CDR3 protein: CASSLFLREPSGANVLTF. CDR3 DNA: TGTGCCAGCAGCTTATTTCTTCGGGAGCCATCTGGGGCCAACGTCCTGACTTTC. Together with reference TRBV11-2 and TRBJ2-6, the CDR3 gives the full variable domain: EAGVAQSPRYKIIEKRQSVAFWCNPISGHATLYWYQQILGQGPKLLIQFQNNGVVDDSQLPKDRFSAERLKGVDSTLKIQPAKLEDSAVYLCASSLFLREPSGANVLTFGAGSRLTVL.

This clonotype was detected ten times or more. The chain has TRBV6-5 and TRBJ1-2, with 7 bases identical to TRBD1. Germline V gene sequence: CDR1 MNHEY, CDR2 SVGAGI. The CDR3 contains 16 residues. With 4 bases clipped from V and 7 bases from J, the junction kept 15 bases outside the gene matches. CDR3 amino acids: CASSSPFVGGGSGYTF. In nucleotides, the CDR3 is TGTGCCAGCAGTTCTCCTTTTGTAGGGGGCGGTTCTGGCTACACCTTC.

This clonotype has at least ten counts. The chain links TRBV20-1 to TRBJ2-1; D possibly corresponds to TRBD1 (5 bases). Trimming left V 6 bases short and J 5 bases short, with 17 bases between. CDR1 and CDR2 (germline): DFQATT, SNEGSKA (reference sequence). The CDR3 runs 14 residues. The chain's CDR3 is CSADSFSPHNEQFF. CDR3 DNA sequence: TGCAGTGCCGACAGTTTCTCCCCCCACAATGAGCAGTTCTTC.

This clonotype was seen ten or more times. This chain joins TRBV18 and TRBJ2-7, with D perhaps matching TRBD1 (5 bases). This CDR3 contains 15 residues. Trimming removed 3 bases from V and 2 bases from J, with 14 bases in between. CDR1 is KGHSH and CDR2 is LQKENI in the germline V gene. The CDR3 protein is CASSPARTDTYEQYF. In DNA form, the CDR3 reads TGTGCCAGCTCACCCGCCCGGACGGACACCTACGAGCAGTACTTC. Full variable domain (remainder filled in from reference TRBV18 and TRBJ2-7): NAGVMQNPRHLVRRRGQEARLRCSPMKGHSHVYWYRQLPEEGLKFMVYLQKENIIDESGMPKERFSAEFPKEGPSILRIQQVVRGDSAAYFCASSPARTDTYEQYFGPGTRLTVT.

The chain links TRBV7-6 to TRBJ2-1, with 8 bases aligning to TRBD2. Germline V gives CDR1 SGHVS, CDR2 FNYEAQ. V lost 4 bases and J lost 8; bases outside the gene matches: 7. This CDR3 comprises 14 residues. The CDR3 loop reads CASSWRGAGDEQFF. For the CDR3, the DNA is TGTGCCAGCAGCTGGCGGGGGGCTGGGGATGAGCAGTTCTTC. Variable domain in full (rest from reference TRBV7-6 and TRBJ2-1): GAGVSQSPRYKVTKRGQDVALRCDPISGHVSLYWYRQALGQGPEFLTYFNYEAQQDKSGLPNDRFSAERPEGSISTLTIQRTEQRDSAMYRCASSWRGAGDEQFFGPGTRLTVL.